The next 30 T cell receptor beta chains were all read from a single sample in a study of post-analysis software for immune sequencing data (dated by TCRdb to the mid-2010s). Overall study outcomes, separate from this receptor: Four to six TRBV segments, including TRBV5-6, TRBV5-1 and TRBV20-1, were significantly more frequent in patients than controls.

Their recognized antigens are unknown. The library was obtained by PCR. Sequencing took place on an Illumina HiSeq 2500. Unique molecular identifiers were incorporated into TCR beta cDNA libraries to reduce PCR and sequencing biases. The public reads were reprocessed in TCRdb via fastp at Q25 and MiXCR, keeping in-frame beta chains. Rows matching on CDR3 protein sequence are summarized as one entry with the most common DNA and genes. The sample data list 650,000 to 850,000 distinct CDR3 sequences, and roughly 50% of these were observed just once. The top ten hold approximately 4.5% of the sample. Sequences were obtained from blood. These TCRs come from a girl aged 10 to 17 with multiple sclerosis.

The V call is TRBV5-1, the J call TRBJ2-5, with D maybe TRBD2 (5 bases). In germline, CDR1 is SGHRS, CDR2 YFSETQ. This CDR3 has 15 residues. Trimming stripped 4 bases from V and 4 bases from J, with 17 bases between. The CDR3 region has the DNA TGCGCCAGCAGCCCTGACTCCCCGGGGTCAGAGACCCAGTACTTC. It is translated as CASSPDSPGSETQYF. Full variable domain (remainder filled in from reference TRBV5-1 and TRBJ2-5): KAGVTQTPRYLIKTRGQQVTLSCSPISGHRSVSWYQQTPGQGLQFLFEYFSETQRNKGNFPGRFSGRQFSNSRSEMNVSTLELGDSALYLCASSPDSPGSETQYFGPGTRLLVL.

This clonotype showed up just a few times. The chain recombines TRBV7-9 with TRBJ2-1; 8 nucleotides agree with TRBD1. This CDR3 spans 18 amino acids. V dropped 2 bases and J dropped 7; count of bases not matched to a gene: 16. Germline CDR1 and CDR2: SEHNR and FQNEAQ (reference sequence). The CDR3 reads CASSLSRLGRGRENEQFF. The CDR3 bases are TGTGCCAGCAGCTTATCACGGTTGGGCAGGGGGCGCGAGAATGAGCAGTTCTTC.

This rearrangement joins TRBV12-3 or TRBV12-4 to TRBJ2-7; 7 bases match TRBD1. The length of the CDR3 is 13 residues. Trimming cost V 1 base and J 6 bases; bases outside gene matches: 3. The CDR3 protein is CASSLEYRGEQYF. DNA of the CDR3: TGTGCCAGCAGTTTAGAATACAGGGGCGAGCAGTACTTC.

The chain is built from TRBV6-5 and TRBJ2-3; no clear D. The CDR3 has 16 amino acids. CDR1 is MNHEY, CDR2 SVGAGI, per germline. The V end lost 2 bases, the J end lost 5 bases, and 17 bases lay between the germline ends. The DNA for the CDR3 is TGTGCCAGCAGTTACGGCCGAACACTCCCCTTAGATACGCAGTATTTT. This sequence encodes CASSYGRTLPLDTQYF.

The V gene is TRBV20-1, the J gene TRBJ2-4; D not certain. Near its end, the DNA agrees better with TRBJ2-7, so the J call may be wrong. The V gene's germline CDR1 is DFQATT and CDR2 SNEGSKA (reference sequence). The CDR3 runs to 12 residues. CDR3 in DNA: TGCAGTGCTAGTCAGAGTTGGTACGAGCAGTACTTC. Amino acids: CSASQSWYEQYF.

This clonotype was seen a few times. A junction end diverges from the germline sequence, so it may reflect a read error. The CDR3 region has the DNA TGTGCCAGCAGTGTAACCGATACGCAGTATTTT. Its protein is CASSVTDTQYF. The chain joins TRBV5-1 to TRBJ2-3; D is unresolved. The CDR3 extends over 11 amino acids. The V gene's germline CDR1 is SGHRS and CDR2 YFSETQ.

J is TRBJ2-1 and V is TRBV20-1; the match to TRBD2 covers 9 bases. CDR1 and CDR2 from the germline V gene are DFQATT and SNEGSKA (reference sequence). V lost 8 bases to trimming and J lost 3 bases; unmatched junction nucleotides: 14. The CDR3 is made up of 16 amino acids. The CDR3 nucleotides are TGCAGTCCAAGGCCTAGCGGGGTTGCGAACTACAATGAGCAGTTCTTC. Translated: CSPRPSGVANYNEQFF.

The chain couples TRBV20-1 to TRBJ2-7; either TRBD1 or TRBD2 may fit D (5 bases each). The CDR3 extends over 14 amino acids. From germline, CDR1 is DFQATT and CDR2 SNEGSKA (reference sequence). V lost 7 bases, J lost 3 bases, and 19 bases lay in between. The CDR3 sequence is CSVQTHAGSYEQYF. In DNA, the CDR3 is TGCAGTGTACAGACGCATGCAGGGAGCTACGAGCAGTACTTC.

This clonotype was seen once. Sequence at one end of the junction differs from germline and may be a read error. The chain links TRBV9 to TRBJ2-3; possible D gene TRBD2, 5 bases. This CDR3 spans 15 amino acids. Germline loops: CDR1 SGDLS, CDR2 YYNGEE. CDR3 DNA sequence: TGTGCCGGCAGCGTAGAGTGGCTAGCCAAAGATACGCAGTATTTT. As protein: CAGSVEWLAKDTQYF.

This clonotype has a handful of counts. This sequence joins TRBV15 and TRBJ1-2; D gene uncertain. Deletions cut 1 base from V and 13 bases from J, with 13 bases between. Germline V gene data show CDR1 as LNHNV and CDR2 as YYDKDF (reference sequence). CDR3 length: 12 amino acids. CDR3 DNA: TGTGCCACCAGCAGAGTTTCAGGATTCACCACCTTC. Its translation: CATSRVSGFTTF. The complete variable domain, with remaining parts taken from reference TRBV15 and TRBJ1-2, reads DAMVIQNPRYQVTQFGKPVTLSCSQTLNHNVMYWYQQKSSQAPKLLFHYYDKDFNNEADTPDNFQSRRPNTSFCFLDIRSPGLGDTAMYLCATSRVSGFTTFGSGTRLTVV.

V and J are TRBV7-2 and TRBJ2-3; 14 nucleotides line up with TRBD2. This CDR3 comprises 17 residues. The V gene end was trimmed by 6 bases and the J gene end by 5 bases; junction bases not matched to a gene: 10. Germline lookup yields CDR1 SGHTA and CDR2 FQGNSA. DNA of the CDR3: TGTGCCAGCAGTAAAAGCCCGGGACTAGCGGGGGAAGATACGCAGTATTTT. Translation: CASSKSPGLAGEDTQYF.

CDR3 nucleotides: TGTGCCAGCAGCCGGTTGGAGCGGCCCAGGGAGACCCAGTACTTC. Translation: CASSRLERPRETQYF. This chain joins TRBV3-1 and TRBJ2-5, with D tentatively TRBD2 (5 bases). Germline-derived CDR1 and CDR2 are LGHDT and YNNKEL (reference sequence). The V end was cut by 4 bases, the J end by 5 bases, with 17 bases between. This CDR3 region has 15 residues.

The chain employs TRBV5-1 and TRBJ2-7; TRBD1 matches at 9 bases. Per the germline V gene, CDR1 is SGHRS and CDR2 is YFSETQ. V gave up 4 bases and J gave up 6 bases; unmatched junction bases: 11. This CDR3 region has 15 residues. The CDR3 sequence: CASSSNGGTGFEQYF. The CDR3 DNA reads TGCGCCAGCAGCAGCAACGGAGGGACAGGGTTCGAGCAGTACTTC.

This chain connects TRBV15 to TRBJ2-7; 7 bases are shared with TRBD1. Trimming at V came to 5 bases and at J to 1 base, leaving 5 bases not matched to a gene. Germline values: CDR1 LNHNV, CDR2 YYDKDF (reference sequence). The CDR3 covers 14 residues. The DNA of the CDR3 is TGTGCCACCAGCCGAACGACAGGGTCCTACGAGCAGTACTTC. Protein sequence: CATSRTTGSYEQYF.

J is TRBJ2-7 and V is TRBV15; 10 nucleotides align to TRBD1. The CDR3 totals 15 residues. Germline CDR1 LNHNV, CDR2 YYDKDF (reference sequence). The ends lost 0 bases at V and 7 bases at J; junction bases unmatched: 6. The CDR3 loop reads CATSRDGTGADEQYF. As DNA, the CDR3 is TGTGCCACCAGCAGAGACGGGACAGGGGCTGATGAGCAGTACTTC.

This clonotype was picked up a small number of times. The genes are TRBV7-9 and TRBJ2-1; TRBD2 might be the D (6 bases). V dropped 2 bases and J dropped 10 bases, with 9 bases sitting between them. This CDR3 comprises 12 residues. Looked up from germline, CDR1 is SEHNR and CDR2 is FQNEAQ (reference sequence). The CDR3 nucleotides read TGTGCCAGCAGCTTACTAAGCGGGGAGCAGTTCTTC. It codes for CASSLLSGEQFF. Together with reference TRBV7-9 and TRBJ2-1, the CDR3 gives the full variable domain: DTGVSQNPRHKITKRGQNVTFRCDPISEHNRLYWYRQTLGQGPEFLTYFQNEAQLEKSRLLSDRFSAERPKGSFSTLEIQRTEQGDSAMYLCASSLLSGEQFFGPGTRLTVL.

This clonotype was recorded a few times. This sequence joins TRBV4-1 and TRBJ2-1, with a weak D call TRBD2 (6 bases). Germline CDR1 MGHRA, CDR2 YSYEKL. Trimming cost V 4 bases and J 4 bases, with 17 bases left between them. The CDR3 length is 16 residues. The CDR3 reads CASSPQEGLAYNEQFF. The CDR3 bases are TGCGCCAGCAGCCCCCAAGAGGGACTGGCTTACAATGAGCAGTTCTTC.

Only one count was recorded for this clonotype. The chain combines TRBV6-6 with TRBJ2-7; no definite D call. CDR1 is MNHNY, CDR2 SVGAGI, per germline (reference sequence). The CDR3 runs 10 residues. V was trimmed by 6 bases and J by 11 bases, leaving 11 bases between them. The CDR3 spells CASSRQEKYF. The CDR3 coding sequence is TGTGCCAGCAGCCGCCAGGAGAAGTACTTC.

This clonotype was detected only a few times. The chain has TRBV12-3 or TRBV12-4 and TRBJ2-1, with TRBD1 as a possible D gene (6 bases). V was trimmed by 8 bases and J by 6 bases, leaving 23 bases between them. This CDR3 is built from 16 residues. CDR3 sequence reads: CASCSNSLGAANEQFF. In DNA, the CDR3 is TGTGCCAGCTGCTCCAATAGCCTGGGGGCCGCCAATGAGCAGTTCTTC.

The V gene is TRBV20-1, the J gene TRBJ2-3; no definite D call. The germline V gene encodes CDR1 DFQATT and CDR2 SNEGSKA (reference sequence). The CDR3 runs to 15 residues. V gave up 2 bases and J gave up 0 bases, with 12 bases separating them. The CDR3 DNA follows: TGCAGTGCTAGACCCCGGAGTCCTAGCACAGATACGCAGTATTTT. Protein sequence: CSARPRSPSTDTQYF.

This clonotype appeared a single time. V is TRBV5-1 and J is TRBJ1-2; a possible D gene is TRBD1 (6 bases). The CDR3 loop spans 14 amino acids. Deletions cut 8 bases from V and 5 bases from J, with 19 bases between. Germline V lookup: CDR1 SGHRS, CDR2 YFSETQ. This CDR3 reads CASSMYRVGYGYTF. In DNA form, the CDR3 reads TGCGCCAGTTCTATGTACAGGGTCGGATATGGCTACACCTTC. Based on the CDR3 plus reference TRBV5-1 and TRBJ1-2, the full variable domain is KAGVTQTPRYLIKTRGQQVTLSCSPISGHRSVSWYQQTPGQGLQFLFEYFSETQRNKGNFPGRFSGRQFSNSRSEMNVSTLELGDSALYLCASSMYRVGYGYTFGSGTRLTVV.

This clonotype was recorded a few times. CDR3: CASTNYGYTF. The CDR3 DNA reads as TGTGCCAGCACCAACTATGGCTACACCTTC. The chain couples TRBV2 to TRBJ1-2; no reliable D call. From germline, CDR1 is SNHLY and CDR2 FYNNEI. The CDR3 length is 10 residues. Deletions cut 7 bases from V and 2 bases from J, with 2 bases between.

In its sample, this clonotype was seen many times. The chain couples TRBV29-1 to TRBJ2-1; TRBD1 is a possible D gene (5 bases). This CDR3 contains 13 residues. Germline-derived CDR1 and CDR2 are SQVTM and ANQGSEA. V shed 7 bases and J shed 5 bases, with 15 bases lying between them. The CDR3 nucleotides are TGCAGCGGTAAGGGGCTGGTGCACAATGAGCAGTTCTTC. Amino acid sequence: CSGKGLVHNEQFF.

This chain joins TRBV29-1 and TRBJ2-5; 10 bases are a match to TRBD1. CDR3 size: 16 residues. Germline trimming cut 0 bases from V and 0 bases from J; bases unmatched to any gene: 4. Germline lookup yields CDR1 SQVTM and CDR2 ANQGSEA. Here the CDR3 DNA reads TGCAGCGTTGAAGAGGACAGGGGGGGCCACCAAGAGACCCAGTACTTC. Encoded protein: CSVEEDRGGHQETQYF.

In this sample, this clonotype turned up many times. This chain joins TRBV20-1 and TRBJ2-7; D is tentatively TRBD1 or TRBD2 (5 bases each). The CDR3 sequence is 13 residues long. The germline V gene has CDR1 DFQATT and CDR2 SNEGSKA (reference sequence). V dropped 0 bases and J dropped 5 bases, with 11 bases sitting between them. In DNA form, the CDR3 reads TGCAGTGCTAGAGATCTACGGGGCCACGAGCAGTACTTC. This codes for CSARDLRGHEQYF.

This rearrangement joins TRBV5-1 to TRBJ2-5, with D possibly matching TRBD2 (7 bases). Trimming cost V 4 bases and J 6 bases, with 19 bases left between them. The CDR3 consists of 15 residues. Looked up from germline, CDR1 is SGHRS and CDR2 is YFSETQ. The CDR3 spells CASSLGASGGQTQYF. The CDR3 DNA reads TGCGCCAGCAGCCTGGGGGCGTCGGGGGGCCAGACCCAGTACTTC. The full variable domain, its missing parts supplied by reference TRBV5-1 and TRBJ2-5, is KAGVTQTPRYLIKTRGQQVTLSCSPISGHRSVSWYQQTPGQGLQFLFEYFSETQRNKGNFPGRFSGRQFSNSRSEMNVSTLELGDSALYLCASSLGASGGQTQYFGPGTRLLVL.

The chain couples TRBV5-4 to TRBJ2-1; D perhaps matches TRBD1 (7 bases). V was shortened by 1 base and J by 7 bases, with 18 bases between the two germline ends. The V gene's germline CDR1 is SGHNT and CDR2 YYREEE (reference sequence). This CDR3 is 16 amino acids long. CDR3 coding DNA: TGTGCCAGCAGCTTGATGAGGTCAGGGGGGCGGAATGAGCAGTTCTTC. Its translation: CASSLMRSGGRNEQFF.

The count of this clonotype is one. The V and J genes are TRBV5-5 and TRBJ2-7; D is undetermined. V was pared by 4 bases and J by 1 base, with 12 bases between. The germline gives CDR1 SGHKS, CDR2 YYEKEE (reference sequence). The CDR3 runs to 14 residues. CDR3 DNA: TGTGCCAGCAGCCTAAAACTGGGGTCCTACGAGCAGTACTTC. Residues: CASSLKLGSYEQYF.

V and J are TRBV21-1 and TRBJ2-1. TRBV21-1 is annotated as a pseudogene. The CDR3 runs to 16 residues. CDR3 region: CASSKVRRTTYNEQFF. The DNA for the CDR3 is TGTGCCAGCAGCAAAGTAAGACGGACCACCTACAATGAGCAGTTCTTC.

The chain uses TRBV5-1 and TRBJ2-6; unclear D gene. This CDR3 has 17 residues. V gave up 4 bases and J gave up 4 bases, with 18 bases separating them. The germline gives CDR1 SGHRS, CDR2 YFSETQ. The CDR3 protein is CASSHTPNKAGANVLTF. The DNA of the CDR3 is TGCGCCAGCAGCCATACGCCTAACAAGGCAGGGGCCAACGTCCTGACTTTC.